Below, 13 T cell receptor beta chains from the same sample are listed, as sequenced in a study of blood T cell repertoires in COVID-19. Assay: immunoSEQ multiplex PCR; the TCRdb copy retains only in-frame clones and omits some. The sample contains 220,000 or so clones, around 84% of which appear only once. Sequencing was done on a sample of PBMCs or T cells enriched from blood (not recorded which). These TCRs come from a woman aged 35 to 49 who had recovered from COVID-19.

With regard to this clone: Within the sample, other DNA sequences also encode this same CDR3. This chain links TRBV28 with TRBJ2-7; possible D gene TRBD1, 5 bases. The CDR3 runs to 17 residues. Trimming removed 5 bases from V and 2 bases from J, with 22 bases in between. CDR1 is MDHEN and CDR2 is SYDVKM in the germline V gene. The CDR3 loop reads CASSTLHSDTRPYEQYF. The DNA of the CDR3 is TGTGCCAGCAGTACCCTGCACTCGGACACCAGACCCTACGAGCAGTACTTC.

The rearrangement uses TRBV5-1 and TRBJ1-5; D is undetermined. The CDR3 covers 11 residues. V was trimmed by 5 bases and J by 7 bases, leaving 7 bases between them. The germline gives CDR1 SGHRS, CDR2 YFSETQ. The CDR3: CASRLTQPQHF. CDR3 nucleotide sequence: TGCGCCAGCAGACTCACGCAGCCCCAGCATTTT.

The chain has TRBV7-2 and TRBJ1-3; D perhaps matches TRBD1 (5 bases). CDR3 length: 14 residues. Germline CDR1 and CDR2: SGHTA and FQGNSA. Trimming removed 4 bases at V and 9 bases at J, with 16 bases between. The CDR3 here is CASSSVGAGGTIYF. In DNA, the CDR3 is TGTGCCAGCAGCTCAGTCGGAGCCGGGGGCACCATATATTTT.

This sequence joins TRBV19 and TRBJ1-3, with D possibly matching TRBD1 (6 bases). CDR3 length: 13 residues. V lost 10 bases and J 6 bases, leaving 16 bases between the germline ends. Germline V gene lookup returns CDR1 LNHDA and CDR2 SQIVND (reference sequence). As DNA, the CDR3 is TGTGCCACCGTGGGGGGGGGCAAAAACACCATATATTTT. Amino acids: CATVGGGKNTIYF.

V is TRBV20-1 and J is TRBJ1-2, with TRBD1 matching 8 bases. The germline gives CDR1 DFQATT, CDR2 SNEGSKA (reference sequence). CDR3 length equals 13 residues. V trimming: 3 bases; J trimming: 8 bases; junction bases outside the gene matches: 8. CDR3 region: CSASPGGGPGYTF. As DNA, the CDR3 is TGCAGTGCTAGTCCAGGGGGCGGCCCCGGCTACACCTTC.

J is TRBJ2-2 and V is TRBV7-9; possibly TRBD1 for D (6 bases). The V end lost 3 bases, the J end lost 0 bases, and 8 bases lay between the germline ends. CDR3 length equals 15 residues. Germline CDR1 SEHNR, CDR2 FQNEAQ (reference sequence). Written as DNA, the CDR3 is TGTGCCAGCAGCTTGGACAGACCGAACACCGGGGAGCTGTTTTTT. Translating it yields CASSLDRPNTGELFF.

This clone was found once. CDR3 in DNA: TGTGCCAGTAGTCTTTGGACAGCTAACTATGGCTACACCTTC. It yields the protein CASSLWTANYGYTF. V is TRBV19 and J is TRBJ1-2; possibly TRBD1 for D (6 bases). The CDR3 totals 14 residues. The germline V gene encodes CDR1 LNHDA and CDR2 SQIVND (reference sequence). V lost 5 bases, J lost 0 bases, and 10 bases lay in between.

Only a few counts were recorded for this clone. This chain uses TRBV7-2 with TRBJ1-1; D is undetermined. Trimming pared 3 bases from V and 5 bases from J, leaving 10 bases between. The length of the CDR3 is 13 residues. Per germline, CDR1 SGHTA and CDR2 FQGNSA. CDR3 DNA: TGTGCCAGCAGCTTTCGAGGATGGACTGAAGCTTTCTTT. Protein: CASSFRGWTEAFF.

The table lists this clone with a few counts. The chain recombines TRBV7-9 with TRBJ1-5; a possible D gene is TRBD1 (6 bases). Looked up from germline, CDR1 is SEHNR and CDR2 is FQNEAQ (reference sequence). This CDR3 spans 14 amino acids. V was trimmed by 1 base and J by 2 bases, leaving 6 bases between them. This CDR3 reads CASSLDRGNQPQHF. The CDR3 DNA sequence: TGTGCCAGCAGCTTAGACAGGGGCAATCAGCCCCAGCATTTT.

The chain recombines TRBV18 with TRBJ2-7, with TRBD1 matching 8 bases. The CDR3 spans 15 residues. Germline loops: CDR1 KGHSH, CDR2 LQKENI. V lost 5 bases and J lost 5; bases outside the gene matches: 11. The CDR3 spells CASSNRDRGWDEQYF. DNA for the CDR3: TGTGCCAGCTCAAACCGAGACAGGGGTTGGGACGAGCAGTACTTC.

The V gene is TRBV19, the J gene TRBJ1-5; no firm D call. Trimming took off 5 bases at V and 7 bases at J, with 3 bases between the two ends. The CDR3 loop spans 10 amino acids. The germline CDR1 and CDR2 sequences are LNHDA and SQIVND (reference sequence). The CDR3 spells CASSQQPQHF. In DNA form, the CDR3 reads TGTGCCAGTAGTCAGCAGCCCCAGCATTTT.

CDR3 DNA: TGTGCCAGTAGTCTAAAAGGGGGCTCCTACGAGCAGTACGTC. Its protein is CASSLKGGSYEQYV. The J gene is TRBJ2-7, the V gene TRBV19; perhaps TRBD1 as D (6 bases). The CDR3 is made up of 14 amino acids. Germline CDR1 LNHDA, CDR2 SQIVND (reference sequence). Trimming cost V 5 bases and J 0 bases, with 11 bases left between them.

The genes are TRBV27 and TRBJ2-5; 8 bases are shared with TRBD1. V gave up 5 bases and J gave up 3 bases; unmatched junction bases: 8. This CDR3 region has 15 residues. Germline V gene data show CDR1 as MNHEY and CDR2 as SMNVEV (reference sequence). The CDR3 region is CASSPDRVGEETQYF. CDR3 in DNA: TGTGCCAGCAGTCCGGACAGGGTGGGGGAAGAGACCCAGTACTTC.